This T cell receptor (beta chain) was retrieved from a study of response to subunit inactivated influenza vaccine. This CDR3 comprises 13 residues. The V end lost 6 bases, the J end lost 4 bases, and 12 bases lay between the germline ends. For this clonotype: The target antigen is unknown.

Findings and limits, study-wide: Each seasonal flu vaccination may recruit only limited new T cells, authors suggested.

TCRdb ran MiXCR on the RT-PCR reads and lists one entry per CDR3 protein. The table records about 520,000 distinct CDR3 sequences, 6% to 9% of them present only once. This TCR derives from a man aged 50-75 years who received an inactivated influenza vaccine. V usage is TRBV12-3 or TRBV12-4 and J usage is TRBJ2-5; maybe TRBD2 (6 bases). Sample: PBMCs from blood, taken less than 30 months after vaccination. CDR3 residues: CASSMGGLETQYF. The CDR3 DNA sequence: TGTGCCAGCAGCATGGGGGGTTTAGAGACCCAGTACTTC.